The rows below give T cell receptor beta chains drawn from one sample of a study of blood T cell repertoires in COVID-19. Assay used: immunoSEQ multiplex PCR; TCRdb lists only in-frame clones, some missing. The table includes 350,000 to 450,000 clones, about 85% detected once. The specimen was peripheral blood. All receptors come from a woman under 30 with acute or convalescent COVID-19. CDR3s include the opening cysteine and the closing phenylalanine or tryptophan. Each record gives: D gene, clone size, J gene, V gene, CDR3 DNA, CDR3 protein. A D gene is named only where the DNA matches it firmly. The size entry is marked missing in some rows and otherwise reads once, few, many or a size class.

d_gene: TRBD2; abundance: NA; j_gene: TRBJ2-7; v_gene: TRBV29-1; CDR3nt: TGCAGCTCGCTGGGGGGGTCCTACGAGCAGTACTTC; CDR3aa: CSSLGGSYEQYF
d_gene: TRBD2; abundance: NA; j_gene: TRBJ2-7; v_gene: TRBV6-5; CDR3nt: TGTGCCAGCAGTTACTCAGGACTAGCGGAGGGCGAGCAGTACTTC; CDR3aa: CASSYSGLAEGEQYF
d_gene: TRBD1; abundance: NA; j_gene: TRBJ2-1; v_gene: TRBV5-1; CDR3nt: TGCGCCAGCAGCACTCTCGGACAGGGGGCGGATGAGCAGTTCTTC; CDR3aa: CASSTLGQGADEQFF
d_gene: TRBD1; abundance: NA; j_gene: TRBJ2-3; v_gene: TRBV2; CDR3nt: TGTGCCAGCACTGGACAGGGTGGGGAGGATACGCAGTATTTT; CDR3aa: CASTGQGGEDTQYF
d_gene: NA; abundance: NA; j_gene: TRBJ2-2; v_gene: TRBV5-1; CDR3nt: TGCGCCAGCAGCTTGGCATCGGGGATCGACGGGGAGCTGTTTTTT; CDR3aa: CASSLASGIDGELFF
d_gene: NA; abundance: NA; j_gene: TRBJ1-1; v_gene: TRBV5-4; CDR3nt: TGTGCCAGCAGCTCAACACAGGGTCGGAGCACTGAAGCTTTCTTT; CDR3aa: CASSSTQGRSTEAFF
d_gene: TRBD2; abundance: NA; j_gene: TRBJ2-3; v_gene: TRBV4-1; CDR3nt: TGCGCCAGCAGCCAAGACCTCGAAGGGACTAGCGGGAGGGGTCCAGATACGCAGTATTTT; CDR3aa: CASSQDLEGTSGRGPDTQYF
d_gene: TRBD1; abundance: few; j_gene: TRBJ1-2; v_gene: TRBV9; CDR3nt: TGTGCCAGCCGATCCGGGACAGGGGGCTATGGCTACACCTTC; CDR3aa: CASRSGTGGYGYTF
d_gene: NA; abundance: NA; j_gene: TRBJ1-1; v_gene: TRBV4-1; CDR3nt: TGCGCCAGCAGCCCGCTTGGACTCAGGAACACTGAAGCTTTCTTT; CDR3aa: CASSPLGLRNTEAFF
d_gene: NA; abundance: NA; j_gene: TRBJ1-4; v_gene: TRBV9; CDR3nt: TGTGCCAGCAGCTCCGGGGGGAGGGTGAATGAAAAACTGTTTTTT; CDR3aa: CASSSGGRVNEKLFF